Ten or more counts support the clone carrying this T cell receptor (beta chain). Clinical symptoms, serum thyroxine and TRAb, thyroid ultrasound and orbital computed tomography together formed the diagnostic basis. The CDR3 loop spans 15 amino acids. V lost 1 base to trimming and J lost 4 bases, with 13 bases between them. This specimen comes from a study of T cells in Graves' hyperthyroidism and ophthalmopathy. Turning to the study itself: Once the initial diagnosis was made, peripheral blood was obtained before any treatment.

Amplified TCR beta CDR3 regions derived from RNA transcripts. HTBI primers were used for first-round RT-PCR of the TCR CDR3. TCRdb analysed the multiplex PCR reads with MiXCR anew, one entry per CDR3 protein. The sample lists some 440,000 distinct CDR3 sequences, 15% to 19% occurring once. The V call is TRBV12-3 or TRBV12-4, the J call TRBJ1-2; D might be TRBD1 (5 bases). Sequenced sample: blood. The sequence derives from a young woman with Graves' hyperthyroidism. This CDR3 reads CASSLGTGYLYGYTF. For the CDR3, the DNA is TGTGCCAGCAGTTTAGGTACAGGTTATCTCTATGGCTACACCTTC.